This TCR beta chain stems from a study of early T cells in non-severe SARS-CoV-2 infection. Study details: The authors sequenced bulk RNA from unsorted whole blood, leaving chains unpaired.

This clonotype was counted many times. Its antigen remains unidentified. There are 15 residues in the CDR3. Germline trimming cut 2 bases from V and 3 bases from J; bases unmatched to any gene: 6. CDR1 and CDR2 (germline): SGHTA, FQGNSA. Researchers tagged individual cDNA molecules with unique molecular identifiers. TCRdb processed the 5' RACE reads anew with MiXCR; each CDR3 protein has one entry. Seen here are about 69,000 distinct CDR3 sequences, 4.6% observed once, and the top ten hold approximately 3.6%. Study-wide findings and caveats: Anti-spike CD8 responses were favored by VDJdb matching, which missed private and CD4 specificities.

The chain recombines TRBV7-2 with TRBJ1-2; 7 nucleotides agree with TRBD1. The source is an adult who was a healthcare worker with PCR-confirmed SARS-CoV-2 infection or an uninfected control (not recorded which). The donor label of this sample is uncertain. The sequenced sample was whole blood, obtained at baseline. The CDR3 reads CASSLIPGQYYGYTF. The CDR3 DNA follows: TGTGCCAGCAGCTTAATTCCGGGACAGTACTATGGCTACACCTTC.